The 14 T cell receptor beta chains listed next were all sequenced from one sample in a study of cytomegalovirus exposure and HLA in healthy donors. TCRdb keeps only in-frame clones here, not all; method: immunoSEQ multiplex PCR. The table shows tens of thousands of clones, with about 91% occurring only once. The material sequenced was PBMCs. The receptors were gathered from a woman aged 18-29 years in good health and CMV-seronegative.

The V call is TRBV7-3, the J call TRBJ1-1, with a weak D call TRBD1 (6 bases). The germline V and J ends were trimmed by 5 bases and 1 base, with 11 bases remaining between them. The length of the CDR3 is 14 residues. Looked up from germline, CDR1 is SGHTA and CDR2 is FQGTGA. The CDR3 DNA sequence: TGTGCCAGCAGCCTCGGACAGCAGAACACTGAAGCTTTCTTT. As protein: CASSLGQQNTEAFF.

V is TRBV4-2 and J is TRBJ2-1, with 10 bases aligning to TRBD1. The CDR3 is 16 amino acids. From germline, CDR1 is LGHNA and CDR2 YNFKEQ. V was pared by 0 bases and J by 10 bases, with 9 bases of the junction left unmatched. The CDR3 coding sequence is TGTGCCAGCAGCCAAGATACGGGGACAGGGGCCAAAGAGCAGTTCTTC. Translated, it gives CASSQDTGTGAKEQFF.

This chain uses TRBV18 with TRBJ2-2; D remains ambiguous. CDR3 length: 15 residues. V lost 3 bases and J 4 bases, leaving 12 bases between the germline ends. Germline lookup yields CDR1 KGHSH and CDR2 LQKENI. The CDR3 spells CASSPNVLFTGELFF. As DNA, the CDR3 is TGTGCCAGCTCACCTAACGTACTCTTCACCGGGGAGCTGTTTTTT.

This chain uses TRBV7-9 with TRBJ2-1; TRBD2 might be the D (6 bases). Between the trimmed V and J ends, which lost 3 bases and 4 bases, there was a span of 13 bases. Germline V gene data show CDR1 as SEHNR and CDR2 as FQNEAQ (reference sequence). CDR3 size: 15 residues. CDR3 in amino acids: CASSLGLMSYNEQFF. CDR3 sequence (DNA): TGTGCCAGCAGCTTGGGACTTATGAGTTACAATGAGCAGTTCTTC.

The genes are TRBV5-1 and TRBJ2-2, with a tentative D call TRBD1 (6 bases). V was shortened by 1 base and J by 1 base, with 8 bases between the two germline ends. The CDR3 spans 15 residues. The germline CDR1 and CDR2 sequences are SGHRS and YFSETQ. DNA of the CDR3: TGCGCCAGCAGCTTGCGGACAGTGAACACCGGGGAGCTGTTTTTT. It encodes CASSLRTVNTGELFF.

The chain links TRBV19 to TRBJ2-1; tentatively, D is TRBD1 (6 bases). Trimming shortened V by 5 bases and J by 6 bases, and 11 bases separated the two germline ends. Germline V gene sequence: CDR1 LNHDA, CDR2 SQIVND (reference sequence). This CDR3 spans 13 amino acids. The CDR3 protein is CASSLYRANEQFF. The CDR3 DNA reads as TGTGCCAGTAGTCTGTACAGGGCCAATGAGCAGTTCTTC.

This clone was seen once. This rearrangement joins TRBV5-6 to TRBJ2-1, with 9 bases identical to TRBD2. J was trimmed by 5 bases and V by 2 bases; bases with no gene match: 8. The length of the CDR3 is 16 residues. CDR1 and CDR2 (germline): SGHDT, YYEEEE. Written as DNA, the CDR3 is TGTGCCAGCAGCTTATTTGCTAGCGGGATCGACAATGAGCAGTTCTTC. It specifies CASSLFASGIDNEQFF. Variable domain in full (rest from reference TRBV5-6 and TRBJ2-1): DAGVTQSPTHLIKTRGQQVTLRCSPKSGHDTVSWYQQALGQGPQFIFQYYEEEERQRGNFPDRFSGHQFPNYSSELNVNALLLGDSALYLCASSLFASGIDNEQFFGPGTRLTVL.

The chain carries TRBV27 and TRBJ2-7; D may be TRBD1 (6 bases). The ends were cut back, 5 bases at V and 0 bases at J, with 8 bases in the middle. The germline CDR1 and CDR2 sequences are MNHEY and SMNVEV (reference sequence). The CDR3 consists of 13 residues. In nucleotides, the CDR3 is TGTGCCAGCAGTCCGGACAGCTCCTACGAGCAGTACTTC. The encoded protein is CASSPDSSYEQYF.

V usage is TRBV6-6 and J usage is TRBJ1-4; 10 bases match TRBD1. The CDR3 has 14 residues. Trimming removed 6 bases from V and 7 bases from J; junction bases left unmatched: 5. CDR1 and CDR2 from the germline V gene are MNHNY and SVGAGI (reference sequence). This chain's CDR3 is CASRKTGGSEKLFF. The DNA of the CDR3 is TGTGCCAGCAGAAAGACAGGGGGCAGTGAAAAACTGTTTTTT.

This clone was recorded only once. The chain is built from TRBV6-1 and TRBJ2-6; TRBD1 agrees at 11 bases. CDR1 MNHNS and CDR2 SASEGT come from the germline V gene. With 4 bases clipped from V and 2 bases from J, the junction kept 1 base outside the gene matches. There are 16 residues in the CDR3. CDR3 DNA sequence: TGTGCCAGCAGTGCGGGACAGGGGGCTGGGGCCAACGTCCTGACTTTC. Amino acids: CASSAGQGAGANVLTF.

The V call is TRBV5-1, the J call TRBJ1-1; weak D call: TRBD1 (6 bases). This CDR3 spans 14 amino acids. With 0 bases removed from V and 3 bases from J, the gap between germline ends came to 9 bases. Germline CDR1 and CDR2: SGHRS and YFSETQ. The CDR3 nucleotides read TGCGCCAGCAGCTTGGCTGGGGGCCACACTGAAGCTTTCTTT. It is translated as CASSLAGGHTEAFF.

The rearrangement uses TRBV6-5 and TRBJ2-7, with TRBD2 matching over 7 bases. V lost 5 bases to trimming and J lost 2 bases; unmatched junction nucleotides: 6. Germline CDR1 and CDR2: MNHEY and SVGAGI. There are 14 residues in the CDR3. The chain's CDR3 is CASSRERGPYEQYF. DNA of the CDR3: TGTGCCAGCAGTCGAGAGCGGGGTCCCTACGAGCAGTACTTC.

The rearrangement links TRBV7-2 to TRBJ2-7, with a weak D call TRBD2 (5 bases). V lost 6 bases and J 2 bases, leaving 17 bases between the germline ends. The CDR3 is 15 amino acids. Germline V CDR1 and CDR2: SGHTA, FQGNSA. The CDR3 is CASSLPQTGAYEQYF. The DNA of the CDR3 is TGTGCCAGCAGTTTGCCTCAAACCGGGGCCTACGAGCAGTACTTC.

The gene calls are TRBV7-9 and TRBJ2-2, with TRBD1 identical over 7 bases. Germline CDR1 is SEHNR and CDR2 is FQNEAQ (reference sequence). The J segment lost 6 bases and the V segment lost 5 bases, leaving 9 bases of the junction unmatched. The CDR3 runs 15 residues. DNA for the CDR3: TGTGCCAGCAGCCGAACCGACAGGGTCCCCGGGGAGCTGTTTTTT. Residues: CASSRTDRVPGELFF.